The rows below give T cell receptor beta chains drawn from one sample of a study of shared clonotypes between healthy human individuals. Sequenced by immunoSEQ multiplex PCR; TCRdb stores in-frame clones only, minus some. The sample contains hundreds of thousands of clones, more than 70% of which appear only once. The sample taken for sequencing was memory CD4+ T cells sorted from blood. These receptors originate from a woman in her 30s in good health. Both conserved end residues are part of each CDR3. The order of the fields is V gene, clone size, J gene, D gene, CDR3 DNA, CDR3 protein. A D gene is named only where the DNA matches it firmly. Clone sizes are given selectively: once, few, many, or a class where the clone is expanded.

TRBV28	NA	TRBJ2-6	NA	TGTGCCAGCATCGGCTCTGGGGCCAACGTCCTGACTTTC	CASIGSGANVLTF
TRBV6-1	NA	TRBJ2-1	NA	TGTGCCAGCAGTGACGCCCAAGAGCAGTTCTTC	CASSDAQEQFF
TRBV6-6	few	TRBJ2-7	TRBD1	TGTGCCAGCAGTGGGGGACAGGGTATCTACGAGCAGTACTTC	CASSGGQGIYEQYF
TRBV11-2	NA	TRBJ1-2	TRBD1	TGTGCCAGCAGCTTAATCACAGGGGCCCGACGGAGCTATGGCTACACCTTC	CASSLITGARRSYGYTF
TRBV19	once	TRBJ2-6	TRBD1	TGTGCCAGTACGACCCCGGGACAGGCCACTGGGGCCAACGTCCTGACTTTC	CASTTPGQATGANVLTF
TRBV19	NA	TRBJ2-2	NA	TGTGCCAGTAGTACAGGGGGGGTCCCCGGGGAGCTGTTTTTT	CASSTGGVPGELFF
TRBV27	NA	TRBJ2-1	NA	TGTGCCAGCAGTTTCAGCGGGTACAATGAGCAGTTCTTC	CASSFSGYNEQFF
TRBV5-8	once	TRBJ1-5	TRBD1	TGTGCCAGCAGCAAGGGACAGGCGGCCCGTAATCAGCCCCAGCATTTT	CASSKGQAARNQPQHF
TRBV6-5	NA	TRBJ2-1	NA	TGTGCCAGCAGTTCCCCGATCCATAACAATGAGCAGTTCTTC	CASSSPIHNNEQFF
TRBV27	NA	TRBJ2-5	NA	TGTGCCAGCAGTTTATGGGCCGTCAGGGGCAACCAAGAGACCCAGTACTTC	CASSLWAVRGNQETQYF
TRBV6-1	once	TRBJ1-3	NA	TGTGCCAGCAGTGAACCCAGCTCTGGAAACACCATATATTTT	CASSEPSSGNTIYF
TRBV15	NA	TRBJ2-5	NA	TGTGCCACCAGCGAAAACACAGAGACCCAGTACTTC	CATSENTETQYF
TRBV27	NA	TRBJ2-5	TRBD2	TGTGCCAGCAGTTTATATAGCGGGAGGAACCAAGAGACCCAGTACTTC	CASSLYSGRNQETQYF
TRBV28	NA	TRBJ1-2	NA	TGTGCCAGCACCCTACGGGGAGCTGGCGGCTACACCTTC	CASTLRGAGGYTF
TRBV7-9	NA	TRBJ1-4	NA	TGTGCCAAGACAGGTTTGGGTGAAAAACTGTTTTTT	CAKTGLGEKLFF
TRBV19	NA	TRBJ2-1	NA	TGTGCCAGTATGGCGTCAGTGATATACAATGAGCAGTTCTTC	CASMASVIYNEQFF
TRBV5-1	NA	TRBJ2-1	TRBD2	TGCGCCAGCAGCTTGGAATGGTCGGGGGGTGAGCAGTTCTTC	CASSLEWSGGEQFF
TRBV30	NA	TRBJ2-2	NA	TGTGCCTGGAGTAAGATCTCGAACACCGGGGAGCTGTTTTTT	CAWSKISNTGELFF
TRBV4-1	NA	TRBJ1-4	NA	TGCGCCAGCAGCCAAGCCAGAGGAGGGGCGGTAGGTGAAAAACTGTTTTTT	CASSQARGGAVGEKLFF
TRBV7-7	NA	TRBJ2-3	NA	TGTGCCAGCAGCTTAGGGTATTTGGATACGCAGTATTTT	CASSLGYLDTQYF
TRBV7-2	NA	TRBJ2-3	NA	TGTGCCAGCAGCTTAGTGGGCGATTCTAGCACAGATACGCAGTATTTT	CASSLVGDSSTDTQYF
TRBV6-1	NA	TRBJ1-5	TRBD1	TGTGCCAGCAGGTCCGGGACAGGCAATCAGCCCCAGCATTTT	CASRSGTGNQPQHF
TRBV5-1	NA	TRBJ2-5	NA	TGCGCCAGCTGCCCGGACAGCACCCAAGAGACCCAGTACTTC	CASCPDSTQETQYF
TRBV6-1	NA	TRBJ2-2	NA	TGTGCCAGTGGGGGGCGCGTCACCGGGGAGCTGTTTTTT	CASGGRVTGELFF
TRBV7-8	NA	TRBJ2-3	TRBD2	TGTGCCAGCAGCGAGCGGGAGGGCGCAGATACGCAGTATTTT	CASSEREGADTQYF
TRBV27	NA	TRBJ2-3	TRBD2	TGTGCCAGCAGTTTATCGGGACTAGTTGGAGATACGCAGTATTTT	CASSLSGLVGDTQYF
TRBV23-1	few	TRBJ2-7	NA	TGCGCCAGCAGCCCCTTCTATCCGGCTAAGGGCTCCTACGAGCAGTACTTC	CASSPFYPAKGSYEQYF
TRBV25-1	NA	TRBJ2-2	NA	TGTGCCAGCAGTGGGGGGTTAGCAGCCACCGGGGAGCTGTTTTTT	CASSGGLAATGELFF
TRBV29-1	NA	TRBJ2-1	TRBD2	TGCAGCGTCCAAGGACTAGCGGGATTAGTAGGTGAGCAGTTCTTC	CSVQGLAGLVGEQFF
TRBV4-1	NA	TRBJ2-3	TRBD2	TGCGCCAGCAGCCAAGTGGCGGGAGTCTCAGATACGCAGTATTTT	CASSQVAGVSDTQYF
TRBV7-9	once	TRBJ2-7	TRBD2	TGTGCCAGCCAAGGAGGGCGGGAGGGCCCTCTCGAGCAGTACTTC	CASQGGREGPLEQYF
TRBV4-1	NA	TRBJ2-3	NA	TGCGCCAGCAGCCAAGGGAGGACTGGACGGACTAATACGCAGTATTTT	CASSQGRTGRTNTQYF
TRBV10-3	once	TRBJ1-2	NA	TGTGCCATCAGTGTAGACGAAGGCTATGGCTACACCTTC	CAISVDEGYGYTF
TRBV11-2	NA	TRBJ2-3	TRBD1	TGTGCCAGCAGCTCTCGACAGGGGGGCACCACAGATACGCAGTATTTT	CASSSRQGGTTDTQYF
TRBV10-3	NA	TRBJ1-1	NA	TGTGCCACCCGACCGGTTAGTGACACTGAAGCTTTCTTT	CATRPVSDTEAFF
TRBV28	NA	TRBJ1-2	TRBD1	TGTGCCAGCAGTAGAGTGATACAGGGGCGCTATGGCTACACCTTC	CASSRVIQGRYGYTF
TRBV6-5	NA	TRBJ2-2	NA	TGTGCCAGTACCCGCGGGGCCCAGGGCACCGGGGAGCTGTTTTTT	CASTRGAQGTGELFF
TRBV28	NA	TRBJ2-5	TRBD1	TGTGCCAGCAGCCAGGACAGGGGGCGTCAAGAGACCCAGTACTTC	CASSQDRGRQETQYF
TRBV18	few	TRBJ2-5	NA	TGTGCCAGCTCACCACGGACAGCCTTCCAAGAGACCCAGTACTTC	CASSPRTAFQETQYF
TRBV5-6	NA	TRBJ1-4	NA	TGTGCCAGCAGCTTGCGGACCAATAATGAAAAACTGTTTTTT	CASSLRTNNEKLFF
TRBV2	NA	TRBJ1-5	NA	TGTGCCAGCAGCCGGCAGCTCAATCAGCCCCAGCATTTT	CASSRQLNQPQHF
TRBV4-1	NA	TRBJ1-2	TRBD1	TGCGCCAGCAGCCAAGAAAGGACTTTCGGCAGGGGGCTTAACTATGGCTACACCTTC	CASSQERTFGRGLNYGYTF
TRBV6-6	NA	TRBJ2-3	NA	TGTGCCAGCAGTTACGCGGGGACTAGCACAGATACGCAGTATTTT	CASSYAGTSTDTQYF
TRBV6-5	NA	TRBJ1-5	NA	TGTGCCAGCAGTTACTCGAGTGGGTTTGGCCAGCCCCAGCATTTT	CASSYSSGFGQPQHF
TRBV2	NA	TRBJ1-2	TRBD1	TGTGCCAGCAGTGCGTCGGGACAGGCGAACTATGGCTACACCTTC	CASSASGQANYGYTF
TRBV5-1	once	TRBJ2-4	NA	TGCGCCAGCAGCCCGACAGGACAAGACAAAAACATTCAGTACTTC	CASSPTGQDKNIQYF
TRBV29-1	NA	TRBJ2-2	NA	TGCAGCGTTCGGGGCTTAACGAACACCGGGGAGCTGTTTTTT	CSVRGLTNTGELFF
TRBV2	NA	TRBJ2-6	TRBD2	TGTGCCAGCAGAGAGACTAGCGGGAGAGGTGGGGCCAACGTCCTGACTTTC	CASRETSGRGGANVLTF
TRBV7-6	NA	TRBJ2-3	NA	TGTGCCAGCAGCTTTGGGTATGCAGATACGCAGTATTTT	CASSFGYADTQYF
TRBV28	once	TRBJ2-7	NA	TGTGCCAGCAGCGCGGGAGGGACAGGGAGAAACTACGAGCAGTACTTC	CASSAGGTGRNYEQYF
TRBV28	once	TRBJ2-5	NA	TGTGCCAGCAGCCCCACTAGTGAGGGAGAGACCCAGTACTTC	CASSPTSEGETQYF
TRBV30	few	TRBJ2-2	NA	TGTGCCTGGTCTCGTTTGAACACCGGGGAGCTGTTTTTT	CAWSRLNTGELFF
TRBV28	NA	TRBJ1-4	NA	TGTGCCAGCAGTCTACAGAATGAAAAACTGTTTTTT	CASSLQNEKLFF
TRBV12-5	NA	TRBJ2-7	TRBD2	TGTGCTAGTGTCGACCGAAAGACTAGCGGGAGTGCATACGAGCAGTACTTC	CASVDRKTSGSAYEQYF
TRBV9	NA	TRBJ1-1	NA	TGTGCCAGCAGCGGCCTTGGACAGAACACTGAAGCTTTCTTT	CASSGLGQNTEAFF